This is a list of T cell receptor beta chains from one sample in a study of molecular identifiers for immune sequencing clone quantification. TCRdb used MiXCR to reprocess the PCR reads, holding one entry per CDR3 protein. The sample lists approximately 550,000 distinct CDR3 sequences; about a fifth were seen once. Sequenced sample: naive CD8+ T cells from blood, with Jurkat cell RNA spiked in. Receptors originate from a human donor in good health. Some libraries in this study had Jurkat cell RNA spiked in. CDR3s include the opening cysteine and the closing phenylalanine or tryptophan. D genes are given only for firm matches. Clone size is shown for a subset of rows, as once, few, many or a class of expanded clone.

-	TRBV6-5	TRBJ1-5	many	CASSYSPPPFQPQHF	TGTGCCAGCAGTTACTCTCCCCCCCCGTTTCAGCCCCAGCATTTT
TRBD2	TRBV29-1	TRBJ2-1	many	CSVEGLAAFNEQFF	TGCAGCGTTGAAGGACTAGCGGCGTTTAATGAGCAGTTCTTC
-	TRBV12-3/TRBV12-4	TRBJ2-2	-	CASSLFGGGNTGELFF	TGTGCCAGCAGTTTGTTCGGGGGCGGGAACACCGGGGAGCTGTTTTTT
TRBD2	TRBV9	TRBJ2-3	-	CASSVGLAGYGDTQYF	TGTGCCAGCAGCGTAGGACTAGCGGGGTATGGAGATACGCAGTATTTT
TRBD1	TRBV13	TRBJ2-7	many	CASSFTGGEQYF	TGTGCCAGCAGTTTCACAGGGGGCGAGCAGTACTTC
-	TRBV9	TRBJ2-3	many	CASSVYETISDTQYF	TGTGCCAGCAGCGTATACGAGACGATTTCAGATACGCAGTATTTT
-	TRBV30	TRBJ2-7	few	CAWIGSHSYEQYF	TGTGCCTGGATCGGGTCGCACTCCTACGAGCAGTACTTC
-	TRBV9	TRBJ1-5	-	CASSVGGTNQPQHF	TGTGCCAGCAGCGTAGGGGGCACCAATCAGCCCCAGCATTTT
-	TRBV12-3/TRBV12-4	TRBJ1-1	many	CASSLAVGTNTEAFF	TGTGCCAGCAGTTTAGCAGTCGGAACGAACACTGAAGCTTTCTTT
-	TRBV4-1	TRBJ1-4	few	CASSQEAQEKLFF	TGCGCCAGCAGCCAAGAGGCGCAAGAAAAACTGTTTTTT
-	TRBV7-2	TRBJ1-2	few	CASSPALMGGYGYTF	TGTGCCAGCAGCCCCGCGCTGATGGGTGGCTATGGCTACACCTTC
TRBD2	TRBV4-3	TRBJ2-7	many	CASSPTSGRGSEQYF	TGCGCCAGCAGCCCGACTAGCGGGAGGGGATCCGAGCAGTACTTC
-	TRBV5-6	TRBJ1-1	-	CASSLLVSRDTEAFF	TGTGCCAGCAGCTTGCTTGTATCGCGGGACACTGAAGCTTTCTTT
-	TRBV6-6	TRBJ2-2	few	CASILQENTGELFF	TGTGCCAGCATTTTACAGGAGAACACCGGGGAGCTGTTTTTT
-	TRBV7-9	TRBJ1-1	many	CAILFQGYTEAFF	TGTGCCATCTTGTTCCAGGGGTACACTGAAGCTTTCTTT
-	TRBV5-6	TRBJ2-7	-	CASSLRGDGGGRNEQYF	TGTGCCAGCAGCTTAAGGGGGGACGGCGGAGGGAGGAACGAGCAGTACTTC
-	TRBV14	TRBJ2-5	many	CASSQVYSPETQYF	TGTGCCAGCAGCCAAGTCTACAGTCCGGAGACCCAGTACTTC
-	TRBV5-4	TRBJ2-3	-	CASSLAGGGRGVEDTQYF	TGTGCCAGCAGCTTGGCCGGCGGTGGCAGGGGGGTGGAAGATACGCAGTATTTT
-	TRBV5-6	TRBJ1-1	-	CASSLHSGIEAFF	TGTGCCAGCAGCTTACATTCGGGGATTGAAGCTTTCTTT
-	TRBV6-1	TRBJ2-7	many	CASTPASHSYEQYF	TGTGCCAGCACCCCGGCGAGTCACTCCTACGAGCAGTACTTC
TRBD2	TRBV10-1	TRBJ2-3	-	CASSPTSGHVDTQYF	TGCGCCAGCAGTCCGACTAGCGGCCATGTCGATACGCAGTATTTT
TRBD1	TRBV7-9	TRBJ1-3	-	CASSLGGTGFSGNTIYF	TGTGCCAGCAGCTTAGGAGGGACAGGATTTTCTGGAAACACCATATATTTT
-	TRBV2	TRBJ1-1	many	CASRAPPRAFF	TGTGCCAGCAGAGCCCCCCCTCGGGCTTTCTTT
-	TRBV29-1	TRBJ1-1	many	CSVEALNTEAFF	TGCAGCGTTGAAGCTCTGAACACTGAAGCTTTCTTT
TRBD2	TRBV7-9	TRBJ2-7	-	CASSPSTTSVNEQYF	TGTGCCAGCAGCCCCTCCACGACTAGCGTGAACGAGCAGTACTTC
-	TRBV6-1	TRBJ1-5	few	CASREDGNQPQHF	TGTGCCAGCAGAGAAGACGGGAATCAGCCCCAGCATTTT
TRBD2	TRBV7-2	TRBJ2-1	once	CASSLEVLFGTSVYNEQLF	TGTGCCAGCAGCTTAGAGGTATTGTTTGGGACTAGCGTATACAATGAGCAGCTCTTC
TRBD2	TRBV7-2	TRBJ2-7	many	CASSLYGTSGYEQYF	TGTGCCAGCAGCTTATATGGGACTAGCGGCTACGAGCAGTACTTC
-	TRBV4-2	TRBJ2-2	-	CASSQEGVTGEPFF	TGTGCCAGCAGCCAAGAAGGGGTCACCGGGGAGCCGTTTTTT
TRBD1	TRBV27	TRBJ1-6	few	CASSSTVRSGGDSYNSPLHF	TGTGCCAGCAGTTCGACCGTCCGCTCAGGGGGAGACTCCTATAATTCACCCCTCCACTTT
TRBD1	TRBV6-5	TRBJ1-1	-	CASSPQGTGLVNTEAFF	TGTGCCAGCAGTCCCCAGGGGACAGGGCTGGTAAACACTGAAGCTTTCTTT
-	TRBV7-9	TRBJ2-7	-	CASSSILRVYEQYF	TGTGCCAGCAGCTCCATCCTTCGGGTCTACGAGCAGTACTTC
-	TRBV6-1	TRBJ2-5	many	CASSEQLASPETQYF	TGTGCCAGCAGTGAACAACTAGCCTCCCCTGAGACCCAGTACTTC
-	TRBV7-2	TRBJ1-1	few	CASSLVDGNTEAFF	TGTGCCAGCAGCTTAGTGGACGGGAACACTGAAGCTTTCTTT
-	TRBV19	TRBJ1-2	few	CASTEVGNDYGYTF	TGTGCCAGTACCGAAGTGGGGAACGACTATGGCTACACCTTC
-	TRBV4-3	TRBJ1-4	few	CASRGGETNEKLFF	TGCGCCAGCAGGGGGGGCGAGACTAATGAAAAACTGTTTTTT
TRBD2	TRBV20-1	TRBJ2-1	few	CSASPGLASHEQFF	TGCAGTGCTAGTCCGGGACTAGCGTCGCATGAGCAGTTCTTC
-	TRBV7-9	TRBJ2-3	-	CASGPPVDTQYF	TGTGCCAGCGGCCCACCTGTGGATACGCAGTATTTT
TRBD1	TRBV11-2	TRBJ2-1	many	CASSSVGQTLYNEQFF	TGTGCCAGCAGCTCTGTGGGACAGACCCTATACAATGAGCAGTTCTTC
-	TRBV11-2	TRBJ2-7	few	CASSLGGSASYEQYF	TGTGCCAGCAGCTTAGGTGGGTCGGCGAGCTACGAGCAGTACTTC
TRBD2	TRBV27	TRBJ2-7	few	CASSPPGLVVYEQYF	TGTGCCAGCAGCCCCCCGGGACTAGTGGTGTACGAGCAGTACTTC
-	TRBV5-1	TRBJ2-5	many	CASRYSGQETQYF	TGCGCCAGCAGATATAGCGGTCAAGAGACCCAGTACTTC
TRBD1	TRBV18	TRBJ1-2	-	CASSPPDRDGYTF	TGTGCCAGCTCACCACCGGACAGGGACGGCTACACCTTC
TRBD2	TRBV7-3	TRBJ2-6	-	CASSLVTSGWSGANVLTF	TGTGCCAGCAGCTTAGTGACTAGCGGCTGGTCTGGGGCCAACGTCCTGACTTTC
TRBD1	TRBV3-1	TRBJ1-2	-	CASSQATGQAFPGYTF	TGTGCCAGCAGCCAAGCCACGGGACAGGCCTTTCCTGGCTACACCTTC
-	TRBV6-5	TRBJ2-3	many	CASSYTVVSPDTQYF	TGTGCCAGCAGTTACACAGTGGTCTCCCCGGATACGCAGTATTTT
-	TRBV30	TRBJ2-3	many	CAWSPTGITQYF	TGTGCCTGGAGCCCAACAGGGATTACGCAGTATTTT
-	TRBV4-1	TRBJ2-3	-	CASSQDGLTRGTDTQYF	TGCGCCAGCAGCCAAGATGGTCTGACCCGAGGTACAGATACGCAGTATTTT
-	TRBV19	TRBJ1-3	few	CASSIVDWSSGNTIYF	TGTGCCAGTAGTATAGTCGACTGGAGCTCTGGAAACACCATATATTTT